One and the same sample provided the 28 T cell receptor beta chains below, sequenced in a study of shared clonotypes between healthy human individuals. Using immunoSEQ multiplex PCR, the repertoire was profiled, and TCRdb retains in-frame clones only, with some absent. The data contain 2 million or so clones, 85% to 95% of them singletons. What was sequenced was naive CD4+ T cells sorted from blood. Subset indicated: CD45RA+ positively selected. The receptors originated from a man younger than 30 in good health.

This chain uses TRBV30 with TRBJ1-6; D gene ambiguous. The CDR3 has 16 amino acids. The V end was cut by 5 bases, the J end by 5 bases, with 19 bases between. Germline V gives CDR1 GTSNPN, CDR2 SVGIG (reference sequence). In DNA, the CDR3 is TGTGCCTGGCAGAGCCAGTTCGGACCCAATAATTCACCCCTCCACTTT. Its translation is CAWQSQFGPNNSPLHF.

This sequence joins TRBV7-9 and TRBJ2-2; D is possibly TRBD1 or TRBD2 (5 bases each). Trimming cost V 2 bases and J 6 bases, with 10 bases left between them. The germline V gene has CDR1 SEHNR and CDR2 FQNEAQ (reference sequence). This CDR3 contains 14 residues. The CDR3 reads CASSLRGDPGELFF. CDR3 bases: TGTGCCAGCAGCTTAAGAGGGGATCCCGGGGAGCTGTTTTTT.

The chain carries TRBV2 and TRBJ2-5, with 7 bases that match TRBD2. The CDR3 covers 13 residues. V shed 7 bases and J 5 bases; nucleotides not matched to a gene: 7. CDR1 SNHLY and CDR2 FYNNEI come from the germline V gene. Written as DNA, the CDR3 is TGTGCCAGCATAGCGGGCACCCGGGAGACCCAGTACTTC. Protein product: CASIAGTRETQYF.

The CDR3 bases are TGTGCCAGCTCGCCCTGGACAGGCAACACCGGGGAGCTGTTTTTT. It translates to CASSPWTGNTGELFF. The rearrangement links TRBV2 to TRBJ2-2, with TRBD1 identical over 7 bases. This CDR3 is 15 amino acids long. Germline CDR1 is SNHLY and CDR2 is FYNNEI. The V gene end was trimmed by 8 bases and the J gene end by 2 bases; junction bases not matched to a gene: 8. The whole variable domain, filled in from reference TRBV2 and TRBJ2-2, reads EPEVTQTPSHQVTQMGQEVILRCVPISNHLYFYWYRQILGQKVEFLVSFYNNEISEKSEIFDDQFSVERPDGSNFTLKIRSTKLEDSAMYFCASSPWTGNTGELFFGEGSRLTVL.

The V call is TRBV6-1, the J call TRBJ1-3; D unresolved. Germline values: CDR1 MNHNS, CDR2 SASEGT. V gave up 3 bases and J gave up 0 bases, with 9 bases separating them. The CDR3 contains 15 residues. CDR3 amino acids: CASSDRASSGNTIYF. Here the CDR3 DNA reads TGTGCCAGCAGTGATAGAGCGAGCTCTGGAAACACCATATATTTT.

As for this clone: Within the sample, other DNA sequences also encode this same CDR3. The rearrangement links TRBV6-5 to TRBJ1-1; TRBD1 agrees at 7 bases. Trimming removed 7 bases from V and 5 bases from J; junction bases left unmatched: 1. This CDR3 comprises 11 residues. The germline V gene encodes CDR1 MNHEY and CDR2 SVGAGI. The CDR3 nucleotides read TGTGCCAGCAACAGGGGTACTGAAGCTTTCTTT. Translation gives CASNRGTEAFF.

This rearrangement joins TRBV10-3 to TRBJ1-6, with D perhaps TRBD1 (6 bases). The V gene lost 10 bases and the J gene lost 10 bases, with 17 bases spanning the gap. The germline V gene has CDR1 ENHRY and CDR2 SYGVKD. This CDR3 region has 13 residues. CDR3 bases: TGTGCCACTATGGACAGTTGGGGCTCACCCCTCCACTTT. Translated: CATMDSWGSPLHF.

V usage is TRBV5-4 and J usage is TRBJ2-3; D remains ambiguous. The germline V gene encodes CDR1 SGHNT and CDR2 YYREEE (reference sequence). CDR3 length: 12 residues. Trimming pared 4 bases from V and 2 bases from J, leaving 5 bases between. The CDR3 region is CASSADTDTQYF. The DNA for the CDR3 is TGTGCCAGCAGCGCTGACACAGATACGCAGTATTTT.

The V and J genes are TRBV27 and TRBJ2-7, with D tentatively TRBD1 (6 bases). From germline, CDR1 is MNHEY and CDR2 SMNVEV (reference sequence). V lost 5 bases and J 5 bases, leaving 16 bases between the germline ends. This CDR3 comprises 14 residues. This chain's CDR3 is CASSTITGYNEQYF. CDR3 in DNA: TGTGCCAGCAGTACAATCACAGGGTACAACGAGCAGTACTTC.

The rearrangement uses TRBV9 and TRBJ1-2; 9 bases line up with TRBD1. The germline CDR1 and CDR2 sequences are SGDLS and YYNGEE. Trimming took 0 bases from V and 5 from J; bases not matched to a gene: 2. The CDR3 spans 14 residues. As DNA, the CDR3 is TGTGCCAGCAGCGTAGATGGGACAGGGTATGGCTACACCTTC. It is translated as CASSVDGTGYGYTF.

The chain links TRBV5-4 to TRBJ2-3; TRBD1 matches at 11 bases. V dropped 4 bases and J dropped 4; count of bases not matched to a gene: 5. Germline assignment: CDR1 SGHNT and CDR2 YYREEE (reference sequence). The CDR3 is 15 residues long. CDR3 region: CASSRGGQGADTQYF. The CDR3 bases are TGTGCCAGCAGCAGGGGGGGACAGGGGGCAGATACGCAGTATTTT.

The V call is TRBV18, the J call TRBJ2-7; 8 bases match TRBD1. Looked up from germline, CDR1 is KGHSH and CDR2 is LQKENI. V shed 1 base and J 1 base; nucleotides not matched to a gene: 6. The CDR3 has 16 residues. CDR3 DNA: TGTGCCAGCTCACCACGACAGGGGCGAGAATCCTACGAGCAGTACTTC. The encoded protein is CASSPRQGRESYEQYF.

As DNA, the CDR3 is TGCACCAGCAGCCAAGATCCGACTAGCGGGGGTAAAAGCTCCTACAATGAGCAGTTCTTC. This gives the protein CTSSQDPTSGGKSSYNEQFF. The chain combines TRBV1 with TRBJ2-1; the D segment call TRBD2 is taken from the table without a DNA check. TRBV1 is given as a pseudogene. This CDR3 is built from 20 residues.

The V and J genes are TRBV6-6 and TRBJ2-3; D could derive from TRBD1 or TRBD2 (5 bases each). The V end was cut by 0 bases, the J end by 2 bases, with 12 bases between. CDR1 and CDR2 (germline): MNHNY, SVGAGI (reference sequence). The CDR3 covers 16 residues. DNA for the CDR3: TGTGCCAGCAGTTACTCGAGGGGACGGAACACAGATACGCAGTATTTT. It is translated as CASSYSRGRNTDTQYF.

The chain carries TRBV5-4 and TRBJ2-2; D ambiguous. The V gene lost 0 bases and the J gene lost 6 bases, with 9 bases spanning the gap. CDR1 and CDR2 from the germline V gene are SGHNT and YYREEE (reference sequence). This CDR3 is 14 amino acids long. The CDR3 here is CASSLAGHAGELFF. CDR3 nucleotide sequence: TGTGCCAGCAGCTTGGCGGGTCATGCCGGGGAGCTGTTTTTT.

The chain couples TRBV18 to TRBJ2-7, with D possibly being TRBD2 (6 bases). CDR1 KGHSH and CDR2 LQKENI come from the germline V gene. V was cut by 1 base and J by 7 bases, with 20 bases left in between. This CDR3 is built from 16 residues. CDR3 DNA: TGTGCCAGCTCACCACAAGATATCTCGGCGGGGAAGGAGCAGTACTTC. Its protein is CASSPQDISAGKEQYF.

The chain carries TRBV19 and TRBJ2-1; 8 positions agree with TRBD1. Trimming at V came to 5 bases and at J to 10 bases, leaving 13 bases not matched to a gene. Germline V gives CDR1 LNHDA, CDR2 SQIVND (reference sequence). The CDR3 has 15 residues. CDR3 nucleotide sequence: TGTGCCAGTAGTTATGGGACAGGATGGATCCTCGAGCAGTTCTTC. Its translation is CASSYGTGWILEQFF.

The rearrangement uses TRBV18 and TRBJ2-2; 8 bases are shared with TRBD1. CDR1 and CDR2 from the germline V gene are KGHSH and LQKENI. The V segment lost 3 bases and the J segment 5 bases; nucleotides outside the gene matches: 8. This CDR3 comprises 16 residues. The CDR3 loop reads CASSPSDRARTGELFF. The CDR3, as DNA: TGTGCCAGCTCACCCTCGGACAGGGCTAGAACCGGGGAGCTGTTTTTT.

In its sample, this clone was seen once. CDR3 sequence reads: CASSPLAGEGETQYF. In nucleotides, the CDR3 is TGTGCCAGCAGCCCCCTGGCGGGAGAGGGAGAGACCCAGTACTTC. This chain links TRBV5-4 with TRBJ2-5, with 7 positions matching TRBD2. Germline V CDR1 and CDR2: SGHNT, YYREEE (reference sequence). V shed 4 bases, J shed 4 bases, and the junction held 10 bases outside the gene matches. This CDR3 contains 15 residues.

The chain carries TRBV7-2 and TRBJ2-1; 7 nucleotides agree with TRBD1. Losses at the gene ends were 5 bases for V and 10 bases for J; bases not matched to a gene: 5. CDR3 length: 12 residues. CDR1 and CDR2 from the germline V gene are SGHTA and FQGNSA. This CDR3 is CASSRQGWEQFF. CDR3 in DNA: TGTGCCAGCAGCAGACAGGGTTGGGAGCAGTTCTTC.

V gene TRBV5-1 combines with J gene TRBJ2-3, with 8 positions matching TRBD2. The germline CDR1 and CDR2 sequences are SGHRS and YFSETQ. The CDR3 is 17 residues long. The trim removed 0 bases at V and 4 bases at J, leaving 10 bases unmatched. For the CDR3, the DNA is TGCGCCAGCAGCTTGGCTCCTAGCGGGCCGGCCGCAGATACGCAGTATTTT. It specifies CASSLAPSGPAADTQYF.

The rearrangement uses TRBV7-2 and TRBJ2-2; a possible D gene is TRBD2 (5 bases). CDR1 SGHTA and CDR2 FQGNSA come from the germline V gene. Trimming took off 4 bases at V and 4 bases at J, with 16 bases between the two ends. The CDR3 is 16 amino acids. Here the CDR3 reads CASSSEAGVSTGELFF. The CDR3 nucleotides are TGTGCCAGCAGCTCGGAAGCCGGGGTTTCCACCGGGGAGCTGTTTTTT.

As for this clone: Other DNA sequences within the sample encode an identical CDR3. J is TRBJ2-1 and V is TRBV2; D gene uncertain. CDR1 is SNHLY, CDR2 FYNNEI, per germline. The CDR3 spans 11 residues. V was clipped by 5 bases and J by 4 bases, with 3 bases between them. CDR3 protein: CASSTYNEQFF. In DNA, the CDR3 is TGTGCCAGCAGTACATACAATGAGCAGTTCTTC.

The CDR3 sequence: CASSLGRGHTGELFF. CDR3 DNA: TGTGCCAGCAGCTTGGGAAGGGGGCACACCGGGGAGCTGTTTTTT. The chain links TRBV5-6 to TRBJ2-2, with 7 bases that match TRBD1. CDR1 and CDR2 (germline): SGHDT, YYEEEE. J gave up 3 bases and V 0 bases, and 2 bases lay outside the gene matches. The CDR3 is made up of 15 amino acids.

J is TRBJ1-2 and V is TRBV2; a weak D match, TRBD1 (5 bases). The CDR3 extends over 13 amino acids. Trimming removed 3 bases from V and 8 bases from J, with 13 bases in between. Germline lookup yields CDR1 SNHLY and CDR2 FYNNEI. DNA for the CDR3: TGTGCCAGCAGTGACTGGGGGACGGGCGGCTACACCTTC. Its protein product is CASSDWGTGGYTF.

CDR3 residues: CASNPGQEIYEQYF. DNA for the CDR3: TGCGCCAGCAACCCGGGACAGGAAATCTACGAGCAGTACTTC. This rearrangement joins TRBV5-1 to TRBJ2-7, with TRBD1 identical over 8 bases. Germline loops: CDR1 SGHRS, CDR2 YFSETQ. V was pared by 6 bases and J by 3 bases, with 8 bases of the junction left unmatched. This CDR3 comprises 14 residues.

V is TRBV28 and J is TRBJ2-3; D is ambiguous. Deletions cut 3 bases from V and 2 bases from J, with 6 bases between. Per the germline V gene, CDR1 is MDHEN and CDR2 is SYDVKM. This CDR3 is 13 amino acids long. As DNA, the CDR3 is TGTGCCAGCAGTTTTCAGTTCACAGATACGCAGTATTTT. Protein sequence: CASSFQFTDTQYF.

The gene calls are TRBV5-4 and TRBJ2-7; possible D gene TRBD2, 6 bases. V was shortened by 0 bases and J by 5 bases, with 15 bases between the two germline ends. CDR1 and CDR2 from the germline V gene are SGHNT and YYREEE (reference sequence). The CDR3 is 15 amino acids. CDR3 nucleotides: TGTGCCAGCAGCTTGGTTCGGGGGACGGGCCACGAGCAGTACTTC. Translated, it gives CASSLVRGTGHEQYF.